The rows below give T cell receptor beta chains drawn from one sample of a study of a mutant IDH1 vaccine in newly diagnosed glioma. The table came from immunoSEQ multiplex PCR; TCRdb's copy has only in-frame clones and leaves some out. This table has 50,000 to 75,000 clones, 75% to 85% appearing once. These TCRs' antigens remain unknown. The sequencing used PBMCs, collected from a glioma patient whose treatment included an IDH1 peptide vaccine. The receptors derive from a man aged 50 to 60 with glioma. Both conserved end residues are part of each CDR3. Part of the rows lack a size; the others show once, few, many or a class for expanded clones.

CDR3	size	V	J
CASSSTGKSEAFF	NA	TRBV19	TRBJ1-1
CASSRTGGSNQPQHF	NA	TRBV5-1	TRBJ1-5
CASSRPHRSHEQYF	NA	TRBV5-8	TRBJ2-7
CASRAGTGGYNEQFF	NA	TRBV7-2	TRBJ2-1
CSVGGGGTQYF	NA	TRBV29-1	TRBJ2-5
CASSVEVRGGGGEKLFF	once	TRBV9	TRBJ1-4
CASSQVANTGELFF	NA	TRBV4-1	TRBJ2-2
CASSSPGIGIYNSPLHF	NA	TRBV7-2	TRBJ1-6
CASSVRRNNEQFF	few	TRBV7-2	TRBJ2-1
CASSPQAGGNQPQHF	few	TRBV7-2	TRBJ1-5
CARRTGGTGELFF	NA	TRBV30	TRBJ2-2
CASRPSGRGNIQYF	NA	TRBV6-1	TRBJ2-4
CASSDRSNQPQHF	NA	TRBV25-1	TRBJ1-5
CASSLAPSGGYYEQYF	medium-sized	TRBV7-8	TRBJ2-7
CSVSTSGTEQFF	NA	TRBV29-1	TRBJ2-1
CASSTRRAGTFYNEQFF	NA	TRBV7-2	TRBJ2-1
CASPSDQRKQYF	NA	TRBV6-1	TRBJ2-7
CASSLEAGASTDTQYF	NA	TRBV5-1	TRBJ2-3
CASSLDTDYGYTF	once	TRBV7-8	TRBJ1-2
CASSEKWTDYEQYF	NA	TRBV6-1	TRBJ2-7
CASGQAHNQPQHF	NA	TRBV10-2	TRBJ1-5
CASSVGPPDNQPQHF	NA	TRBV2	TRBJ1-5
CASRPVGDTEAFF	NA	TRBV6-5	TRBJ1-1
CAISRDSVVGYTF	NA	TRBV10-3	TRBJ1-2
CASSKTSGESSYNEQFF	NA	TRBV5-5	TRBJ2-1
CASSFNRGFTGELFF	NA	TRBV28	TRBJ2-2
CAWSSGQGLLDTQYF	NA	TRBV30	TRBJ2-3
CASSFGVGGSEQFF	few	TRBV7-9	TRBJ2-1
CAWSVQELAGGGDTQYF	NA	TRBV30	TRBJ2-3
CASSLGASEAFF	once	TRBV7-2	TRBJ1-1
CASSPGGANNEQFF	NA	TRBV6-4	TRBJ2-1
CASSWGLAGMGGEQFF	NA	TRBV11-1	TRBJ2-1
CASSQEDRGRAFF	NA	TRBV4-3	TRBJ1-1
CASSLTENYGYTF	once	TRBV25-1	TRBJ1-2
CASSFGGYNEQFF	NA	TRBV13	TRBJ2-1
CASSLWQKPYEQYF	NA	TRBV5-6	TRBJ2-7
CASSLGSGGPGETQYF	NA	TRBV7-2	TRBJ2-5
CASSPGLGPYEQYF	once	TRBV18	TRBJ2-7
CASREPPGPQYF	NA	TRBV2	TRBJ2-5
CASSSQGQRTDTQYF	once	TRBV11-3	TRBJ2-3
CASSPLAGGEETQYF	NA	TRBV6-5	TRBJ2-5
CARTFSDRPYEQYF	NA	TRBV30	TRBJ2-7
CASSLAGDHNEQFF	once	TRBV6-6	TRBJ2-1
CATSPNRRETQYF	NA	TRBV15	TRBJ2-5
CASSIGGTGVEAFF	medium-sized	TRBV19	TRBJ1-1
CASSQDRLAGVYEQYF	NA	TRBV14	TRBJ2-7
CASSLSVGQGLPQHF	NA	TRBV27	TRBJ1-5
CASSLEIRETQYF	NA	TRBV11-3	TRBJ2-5
CASSLITLDSLHF	few	TRBV7-2	TRBJ2-7
CASSEDRPYEQYF	NA	TRBV2	TRBJ2-7
CASSPRGSLPDTQYF	NA	TRBV7-2	TRBJ2-3
CASSLTGGSSYEQYF	NA	TRBV19	TRBJ2-7
CASGSGGTDTQYF	NA	TRBV18	TRBJ2-3
CASQQGDEKLFF	NA	TRBV25-1	TRBJ1-4
CASSPGQIYGYTF	NA	TRBV6-1	TRBJ1-2
CASRGDRFTDTQYF	NA	TRBV6-1	TRBJ2-3
CACSSSGANVLTF	NA	TRBV12-5	TRBJ2-6
CASSPTDNSNQPQHF	NA	TRBV5-5	TRBJ1-5
CASSQEGTARGNTIYF	NA	TRBV4-1	TRBJ1-3